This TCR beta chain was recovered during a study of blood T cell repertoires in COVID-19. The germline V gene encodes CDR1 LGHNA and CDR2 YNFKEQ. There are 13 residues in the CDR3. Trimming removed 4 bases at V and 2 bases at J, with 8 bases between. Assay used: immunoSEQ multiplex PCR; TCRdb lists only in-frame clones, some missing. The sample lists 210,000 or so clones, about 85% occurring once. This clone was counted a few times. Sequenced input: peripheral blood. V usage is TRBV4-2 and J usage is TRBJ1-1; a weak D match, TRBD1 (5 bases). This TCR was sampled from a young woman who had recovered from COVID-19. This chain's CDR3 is CASSPWGNTEAFF. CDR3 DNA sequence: TGTGCCAGCAGCCCTTGGGGCAACACTGAAGCTTTCTTT.